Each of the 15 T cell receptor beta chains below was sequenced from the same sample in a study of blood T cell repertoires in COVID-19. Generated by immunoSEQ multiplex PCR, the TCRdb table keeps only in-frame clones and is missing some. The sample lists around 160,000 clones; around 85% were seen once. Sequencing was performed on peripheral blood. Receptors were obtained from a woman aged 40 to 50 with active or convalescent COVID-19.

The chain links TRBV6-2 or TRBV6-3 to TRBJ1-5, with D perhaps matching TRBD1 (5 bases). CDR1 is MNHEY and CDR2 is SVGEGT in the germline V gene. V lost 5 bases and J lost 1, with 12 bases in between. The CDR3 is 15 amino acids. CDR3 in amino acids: CASSLPRTSNQPQHF. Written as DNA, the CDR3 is TGTGCCAGCAGTCTGCCTCGGACAAGCAATCAGCCCCAGCATTTT.

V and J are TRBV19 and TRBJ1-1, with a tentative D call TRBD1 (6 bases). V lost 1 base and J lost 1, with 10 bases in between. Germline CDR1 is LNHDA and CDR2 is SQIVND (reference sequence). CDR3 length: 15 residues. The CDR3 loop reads CASSIGGPGNTEAFF. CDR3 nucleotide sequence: TGTGCCAGTAGTATAGGGGGGCCGGGGAACACTGAAGCTTTCTTT.

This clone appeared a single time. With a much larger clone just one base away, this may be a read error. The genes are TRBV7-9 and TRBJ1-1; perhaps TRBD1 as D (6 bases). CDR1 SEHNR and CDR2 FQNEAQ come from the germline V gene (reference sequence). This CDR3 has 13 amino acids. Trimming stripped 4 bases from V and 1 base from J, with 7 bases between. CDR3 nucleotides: TGTGCCAGCAGCTCGGGACAGAACACTGAAGCTTTCTTT. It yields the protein CASSSGQNTEAFF.

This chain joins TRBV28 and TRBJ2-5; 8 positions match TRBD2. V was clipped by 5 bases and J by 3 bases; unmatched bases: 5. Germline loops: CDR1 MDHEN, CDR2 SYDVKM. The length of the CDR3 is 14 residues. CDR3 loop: CASSRGGGKETQYF. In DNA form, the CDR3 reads TGTGCCAGCAGTCGGGGGGGAGGTAAAGAGACCCAGTACTTC.

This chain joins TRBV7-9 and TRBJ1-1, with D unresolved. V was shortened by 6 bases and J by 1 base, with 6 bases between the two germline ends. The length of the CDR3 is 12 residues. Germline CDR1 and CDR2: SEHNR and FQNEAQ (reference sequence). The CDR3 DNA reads TGTGCCAGCAGTGCGGGGAACACTGAAGCTTTCTTT. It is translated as CASSAGNTEAFF.

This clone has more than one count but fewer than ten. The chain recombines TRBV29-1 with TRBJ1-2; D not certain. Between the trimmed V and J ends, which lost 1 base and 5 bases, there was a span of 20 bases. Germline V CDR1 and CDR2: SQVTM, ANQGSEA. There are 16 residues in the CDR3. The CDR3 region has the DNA TGCAGCGTTGAAGGGGGAGGAGGAAGAGGCCTGTATGGCTACACCTTC. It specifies CSVEGGGGRGLYGYTF.

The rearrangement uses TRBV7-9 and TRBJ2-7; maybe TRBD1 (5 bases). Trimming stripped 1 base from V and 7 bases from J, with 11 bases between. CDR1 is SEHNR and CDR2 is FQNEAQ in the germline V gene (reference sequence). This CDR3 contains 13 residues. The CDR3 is CASSLVAGQEQYF. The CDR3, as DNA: TGTGCCAGCAGCTTAGTGGCAGGGCAAGAGCAGTACTTC.

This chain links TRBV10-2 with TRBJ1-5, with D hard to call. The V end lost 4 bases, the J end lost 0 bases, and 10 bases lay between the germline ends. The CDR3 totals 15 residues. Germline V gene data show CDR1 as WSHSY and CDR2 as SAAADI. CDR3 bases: TGCGCCAGCAGTGTGGGCCTTTATAGCAATCAGCCCCAGCATTTT. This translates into CASSVGLYSNQPQHF.

Written as DNA, the CDR3 is TGTGCCTGGAGCCCGACGGGGAACACTGAAGCTTTCTTT. Its protein product is CAWSPTGNTEAFF. The chain joins TRBV30 to TRBJ1-1; D unclear. The length of the CDR3 is 13 residues. V was pared by 3 bases and J by 1 base, with 9 bases between. Per the germline V gene, CDR1 is GTSNPN and CDR2 is SVGIG (reference sequence).

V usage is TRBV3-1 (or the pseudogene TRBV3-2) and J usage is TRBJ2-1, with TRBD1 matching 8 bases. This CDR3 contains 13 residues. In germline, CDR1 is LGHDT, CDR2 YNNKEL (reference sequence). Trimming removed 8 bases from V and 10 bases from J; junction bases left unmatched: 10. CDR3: CASGYGQGSEQFF. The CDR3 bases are TGTGCCAGCGGATACGGACAGGGTTCGGAGCAGTTCTTC.

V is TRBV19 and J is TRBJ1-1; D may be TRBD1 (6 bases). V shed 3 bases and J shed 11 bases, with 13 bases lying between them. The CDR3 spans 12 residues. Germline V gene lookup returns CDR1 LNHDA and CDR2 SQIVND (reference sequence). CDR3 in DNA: TGTGCCAGTAGTATGCAGGGGCTCGGTGCTTTCTTT. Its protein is CASSMQGLGAFF.

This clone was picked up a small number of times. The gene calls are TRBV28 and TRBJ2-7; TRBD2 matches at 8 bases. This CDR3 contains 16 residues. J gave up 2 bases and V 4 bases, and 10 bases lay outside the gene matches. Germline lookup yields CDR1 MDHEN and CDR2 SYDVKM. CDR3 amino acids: CASSSGGTRGTYEQYF. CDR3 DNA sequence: TGTGCCAGCAGTTCGGGGGGGACCCGAGGGACCTACGAGCAGTACTTC.

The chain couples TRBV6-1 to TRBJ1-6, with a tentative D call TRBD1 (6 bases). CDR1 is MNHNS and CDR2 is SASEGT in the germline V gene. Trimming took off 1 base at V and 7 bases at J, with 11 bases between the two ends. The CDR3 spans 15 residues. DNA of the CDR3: TGTGCCAGCAGTGAAGTGGTAACAGGGAATTCACCCCTCCACTTT. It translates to CASSEVVTGNSPLHF.

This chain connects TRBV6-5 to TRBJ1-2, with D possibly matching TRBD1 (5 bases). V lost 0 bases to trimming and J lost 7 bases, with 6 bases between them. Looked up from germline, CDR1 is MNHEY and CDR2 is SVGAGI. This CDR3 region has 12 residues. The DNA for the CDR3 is TGTGCCAGCAGTTACTCGGGGGGTGGCTACACCTTC. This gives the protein CASSYSGGGYTF.

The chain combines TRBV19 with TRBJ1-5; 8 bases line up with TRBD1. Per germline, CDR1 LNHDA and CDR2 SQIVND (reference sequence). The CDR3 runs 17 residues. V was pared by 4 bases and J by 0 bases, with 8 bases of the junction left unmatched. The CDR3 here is CASSTPTGVNSNQPQHF. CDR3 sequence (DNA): TGTGCCAGTAGTACACCGACAGGGGTGAATAGCAATCAGCCCCAGCATTTT. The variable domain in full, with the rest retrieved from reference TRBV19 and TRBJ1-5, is DGGITQSPKYLFRKEGQNVTLSCEQNLNHDAMYWYRQDPGQGLRLIYYSQIVNDFQKGDIAEGYSVSREKKESFPLTVTSAQKNPTAFYLCASSTPTGVNSNQPQHFGDGTRLSIL.